The present T cell receptor (beta chain) was sequenced within a study of blood T cell repertoires in COVID-19. Trimming left V 0 bases short and J 3 bases short, with 7 bases between. The length of the CDR3 is 13 residues. Germline CDR1 reads SGDLS; CDR2 reads YYNGEE. Repertoires were generated with immunoSEQ multiplex PCR, while TCRdb's copy carries only in-frame clones and drops some. The sample includes roughly 300,000 clones, about 85% of them seen just once. Resolution of symptoms, clearance, or two negative PCRs was present in recovered Cohort 3 donors. V and J are TRBV9 and TRBJ2-7, with D perhaps matching TRBD2 (6 bases). This TCR came from a young woman who had recovered from COVID-19. Sequencing used PBMCs or T cells enriched from blood (not recorded which). The CDR3 here is CASSVAGDYEQYF. The CDR3 nucleotides are TGTGCCAGCAGCGTAGCGGGGGACTACGAGCAGTACTTC.